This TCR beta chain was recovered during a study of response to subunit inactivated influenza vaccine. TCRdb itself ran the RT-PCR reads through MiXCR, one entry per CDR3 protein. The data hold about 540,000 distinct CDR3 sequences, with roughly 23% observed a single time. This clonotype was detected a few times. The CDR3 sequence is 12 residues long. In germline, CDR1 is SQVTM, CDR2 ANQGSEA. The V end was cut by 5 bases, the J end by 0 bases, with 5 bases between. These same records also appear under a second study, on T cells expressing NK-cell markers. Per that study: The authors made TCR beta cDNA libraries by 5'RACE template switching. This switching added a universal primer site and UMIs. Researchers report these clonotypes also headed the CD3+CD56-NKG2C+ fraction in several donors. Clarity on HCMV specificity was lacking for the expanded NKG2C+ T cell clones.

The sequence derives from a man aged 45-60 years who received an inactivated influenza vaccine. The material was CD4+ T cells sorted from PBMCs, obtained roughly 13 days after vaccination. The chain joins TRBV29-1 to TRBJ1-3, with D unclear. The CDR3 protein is CSVWTSGNTIYF. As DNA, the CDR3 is TGCAGCGTTTGGACCTCTGGAAACACCATATATTTT.